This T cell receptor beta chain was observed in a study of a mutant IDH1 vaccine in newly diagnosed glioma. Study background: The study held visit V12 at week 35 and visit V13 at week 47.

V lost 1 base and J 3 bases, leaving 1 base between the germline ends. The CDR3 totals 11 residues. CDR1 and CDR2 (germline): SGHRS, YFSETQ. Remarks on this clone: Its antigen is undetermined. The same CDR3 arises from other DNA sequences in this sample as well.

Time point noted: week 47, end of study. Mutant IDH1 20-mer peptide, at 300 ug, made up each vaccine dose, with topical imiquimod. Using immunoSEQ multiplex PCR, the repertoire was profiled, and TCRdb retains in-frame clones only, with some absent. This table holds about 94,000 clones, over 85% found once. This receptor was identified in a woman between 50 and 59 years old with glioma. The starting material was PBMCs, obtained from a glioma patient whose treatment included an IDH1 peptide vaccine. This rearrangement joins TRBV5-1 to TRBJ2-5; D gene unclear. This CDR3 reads CASSLKETQYF. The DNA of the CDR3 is TGCGCCAGCAGCTTGAAAGAGACCCAGTACTTC. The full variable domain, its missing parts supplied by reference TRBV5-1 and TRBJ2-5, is KAGVTQTPRYLIKTRGQQVTLSCSPISGHRSVSWYQQTPGQGLQFLFEYFSETQRNKGNFPGRFSGRQFSNSRSEMNVSTLELGDSALYLCASSLKETQYFGPGTRLLVL.